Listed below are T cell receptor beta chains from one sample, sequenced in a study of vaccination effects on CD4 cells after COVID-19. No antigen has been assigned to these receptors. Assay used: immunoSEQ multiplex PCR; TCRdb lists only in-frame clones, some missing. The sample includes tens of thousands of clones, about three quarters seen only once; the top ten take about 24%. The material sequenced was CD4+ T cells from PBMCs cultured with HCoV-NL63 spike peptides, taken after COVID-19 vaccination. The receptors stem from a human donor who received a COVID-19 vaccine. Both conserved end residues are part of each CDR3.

CDR3: CASSTGFFGSNEQFF; J: TRBJ2-1; V: TRBV19
CDR3: CACTTVGRYGELFF; J: TRBJ2-2; V: TRBV30
CDR3: CASSVAQGGNGEKLFF; J: TRBJ1-4; V: TRBV9
CDR3: CATSRVGGNQPQHF; J: TRBJ1-5; V: TRBV15
CDR3: CASSWDWLDTQYF; J: TRBJ2-3; V: TRBV5-4
CDR3: CASSPSGLNTEAFF; J: TRBJ1-1; V: TRBV18
CDR3: CASSPRTGSTEAFF; J: TRBJ1-1; V: TRBV5-1
CDR3: CASSEDLNSGNTIYF; J: TRBJ1-3; V: TRBV6-1
CDR3: CASSPGTTGEQYF; J: TRBJ2-7; V: TRBV7-3
CDR3: CASSTWTASTDTQYF; J: TRBJ2-3; V: TRBV2
CDR3: CSASGGTGDTEAFF; J: TRBJ1-1; V: TRBV20-1
CDR3: CSASLLAGFSGANVLTF; J: TRBJ2-6; V: TRBV20-1
CDR3: CASSEALGESYYEQYF; J: TRBJ2-7; V: TRBV6-1
CDR3: CASSPIDNTEAFF; J: TRBJ1-1; V: TRBV5-6
CDR3: CASGRRLGQGADTQYF; J: TRBJ2-3; V: TRBV27
CDR3: CASSSATWARNTEAFF; J: TRBJ1-1; V: TRBV28
CDR3: CASSLGTTPFQETQYF; J: TRBJ2-5; V: TRBV5-1
CDR3: CASSLHGDSERGTQYF; J: TRBJ2-5; V: TRBV28
CDR3: CASSVTDTQYF; J: TRBJ2-3; V: TRBV2
CDR3: CAIGREGQTDTQYF; J: TRBJ2-3; V: TRBV10-3
CDR3: CASSQGDRSYEQYF; J: TRBJ2-7; V: TRBV4-2
CDR3: CASTLLAGGPRDGYTF; J: TRBJ1-2; V: TRBV28
CDR3: CARRTGDLYGYTF; J: TRBJ1-2; V: TRBV2
CDR3: CASSLQGSNEKLFF; J: TRBJ1-4; V: TRBV28
CDR3: CASSLFGRTEAFF; J: TRBJ1-1; V: TRBV28
CDR3: CASSEVGSVYGYTF; J: TRBJ1-2; V: TRBV6-1
CDR3: CASSQEVAVGSSNQPQHF; J: TRBJ1-5; V: TRBV4-1
CDR3: CASSSYRGLNTGELFF; J: TRBJ2-2; V: TRBV7-6
CDR3: CASSFEGLDEQFF; J: TRBJ2-1; V: TRBV5-4
CDR3: CASSVSTGGRGTQYF; J: TRBJ2-3; V: TRBV6-4
CDR3: CASSPRTGLDIQYF; J: TRBJ2-4; V: TRBV13
CDR3: CASSWNQVGEAEAFF; J: TRBJ1-1; V: TRBV6-5
CDR3: CASSGYRGRGTGELFF; J: TRBJ2-2; V: TRBV9